This T cell receptor beta chain was sequenced during a study of blood T cells in healthy people across ages. Whole-study results and caveats: Changes seen in expanded clonotypes were possibly confounded by donor CMV status left unknown.

Primed by a sample-barcoded 5' primer and a J-beta primer mix, a second PCR proceeded for about 7 to 11 cycles. Researchers report that a template-switch adaptor with 12 random nucleotides tagged each cDNA molecule. TCRdb analysed the 5' RACE reads with MiXCR anew, one entry per CDR3 protein. The table records roughly 1.5 million distinct CDR3 sequences, approximately 42% of them present only once. A few counts support this clonotype. The target antigen is unknown. Each sample had at least 6.5 million PBMCs isolated. A minimum of 5.5 micrograms of total RNA was extracted per sample. The germline gives CDR1 MNHEY, CDR2 SVGEGT. After removal of 5 bases from V and 11 bases from J, the junction contained 21 bases not matched to a gene. This CDR3 region has 17 residues.

This chain connects TRBV6-2 or TRBV6-3 to TRBJ2-5; 9 nucleotides align to TRBD1. Sequencing was carried out using blood. The clonotype was recovered from a young woman in good health. This chain's CDR3 is CASSLRRRQGVYNEQYF. The DNA of the CDR3 is TGTGCCAGCAGTCTTCGACGCAGACAGGGGGTCTACAATGAGCAGTACTTC.